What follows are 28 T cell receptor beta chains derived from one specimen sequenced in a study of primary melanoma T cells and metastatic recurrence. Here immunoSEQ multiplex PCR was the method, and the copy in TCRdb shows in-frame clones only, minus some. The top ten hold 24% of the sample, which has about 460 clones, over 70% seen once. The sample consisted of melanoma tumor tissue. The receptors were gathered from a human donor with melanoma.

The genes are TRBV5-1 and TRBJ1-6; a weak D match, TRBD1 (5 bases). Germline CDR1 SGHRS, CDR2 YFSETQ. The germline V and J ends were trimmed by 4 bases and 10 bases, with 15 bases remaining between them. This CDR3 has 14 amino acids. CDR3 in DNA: TGCGCCAGCAGCCCCGGGACCGGGCGGTCACCCCTCCACTTT. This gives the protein CASSPGTGRSPLHF.

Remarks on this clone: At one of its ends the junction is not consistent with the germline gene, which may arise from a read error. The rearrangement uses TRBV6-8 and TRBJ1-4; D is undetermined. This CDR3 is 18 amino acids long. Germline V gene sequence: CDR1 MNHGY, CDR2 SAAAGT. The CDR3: CASSDCPSLLVDNEKLFF. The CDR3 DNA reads TGTGCCAGCAGTGACTGTCCAAGTCTCCTAGTCGACAATGAAAAACTATTTTTT.

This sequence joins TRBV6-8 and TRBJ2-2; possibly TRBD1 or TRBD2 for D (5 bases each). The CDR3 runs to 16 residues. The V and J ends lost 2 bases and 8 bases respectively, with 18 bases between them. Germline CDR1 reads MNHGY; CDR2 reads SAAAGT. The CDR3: CASSYPGPAGAGELFF. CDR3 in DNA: TGTGCCAGCAGTTACCCGGGACCCGCGGGCGCGGGGGAGCTGTTTTTT.

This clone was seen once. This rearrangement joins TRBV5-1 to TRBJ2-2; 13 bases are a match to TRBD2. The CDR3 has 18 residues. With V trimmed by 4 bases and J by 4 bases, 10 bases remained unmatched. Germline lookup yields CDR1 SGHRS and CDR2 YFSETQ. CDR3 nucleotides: TGCGCCAGCAGCATAGGACTAGCGGGGGCCCGGGGCACCGGGGAGCTGTTTTTT. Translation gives CASSIGLAGARGTGELFF.

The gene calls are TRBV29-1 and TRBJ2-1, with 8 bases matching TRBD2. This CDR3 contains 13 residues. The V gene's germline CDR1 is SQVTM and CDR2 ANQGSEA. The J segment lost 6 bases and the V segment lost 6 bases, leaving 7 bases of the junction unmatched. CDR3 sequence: CSVPRSGSNEQFF. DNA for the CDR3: TGCAGCGTCCCCAGGAGCGGGAGCAATGAGCAGTTCTTC.

The CDR3 region has the DNA TGTGCCAGCAGATCACAGGGTTTGGCGACTAATGAAAAACTGTTTTTT. Its translation is CASRSQGLATNEKLFF. This sequence joins TRBV6-8 and TRBJ1-4, with D maybe TRBD1 (6 bases). V gave up 6 bases and J gave up 2 bases, with 16 bases separating them. Germline CDR1 is MNHGY and CDR2 is SAAAGT. CDR3 size: 16 residues.

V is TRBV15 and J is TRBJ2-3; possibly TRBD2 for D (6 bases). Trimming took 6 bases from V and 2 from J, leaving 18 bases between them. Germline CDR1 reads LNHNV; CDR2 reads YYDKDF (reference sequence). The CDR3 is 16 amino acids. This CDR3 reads CATSPFVGGITDTQYF. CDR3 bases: TGTGCCACCAGTCCTTTTGTGGGGGGAATCACAGATACGCAGTATTTT.

Here the CDR3 reads CASSYTGTATEAFF. The CDR3 DNA is TGTGCCAGCAGTTACACCGGGACAGCGACCGAAGCTTTCTTT. The V and J genes are TRBV6-8 and TRBJ1-1; 7 nucleotides line up with TRBD1. Germline lookup yields CDR1 MNHGY and CDR2 SAAAGT. Trimming removed 2 bases from V and 8 bases from J; junction bases left unmatched: 8. This CDR3 spans 14 amino acids.

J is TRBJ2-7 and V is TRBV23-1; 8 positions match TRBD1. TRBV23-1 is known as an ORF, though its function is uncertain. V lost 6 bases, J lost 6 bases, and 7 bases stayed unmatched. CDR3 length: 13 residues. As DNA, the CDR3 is TGCGCCAGCAGCTTTGGGACAGGAGGCGAGCAGTACTTC. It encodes CASSFGTGGEQYF.

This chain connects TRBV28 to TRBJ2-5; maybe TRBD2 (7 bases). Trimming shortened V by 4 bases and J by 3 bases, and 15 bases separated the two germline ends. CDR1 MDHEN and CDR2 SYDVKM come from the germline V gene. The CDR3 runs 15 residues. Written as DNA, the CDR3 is TGTGCCAGCAGTTCTACCGGGGGGCCCAAAGAGACCCAGTACTTC. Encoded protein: CASSSTGGPKETQYF.

CDR3 bases: TGTGCCAGCAGCCTGGGACTAGCGGACACAGATACGCAGTATTTT. Amino acids: CASSLGLADTDTQYF. The chain couples TRBV7-6 to TRBJ2-3; 11 bases are a match to TRBD2. The germline V gene has CDR1 SGHVS and CDR2 FNYEAQ. Germline trimming cut 5 bases from V and 2 bases from J; bases unmatched to any gene: 3. The CDR3 runs 15 residues.

The DNA for the CDR3 is TGTGCCAGCAGCTTAAACGGCAGGGGGAAGGTAGATACGCAGTATTTT. Translated, it gives CASSLNGRGKVDTQYF. The chain is built from TRBV11-3 and TRBJ2-3; 7 bases agree with TRBD1. The V gene's germline CDR1 is SGHNT and CDR2 YENEEA. V was pared by 2 bases and J by 5 bases, with 10 bases of the junction left unmatched. The CDR3 is made up of 16 amino acids.

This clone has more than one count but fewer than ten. CDR3 nucleotides: TGCGCCAGCAGCTCCCCCAACCTCACACAGGGGAGCTCCTACAATGAGCAGTTCTTC. Protein: CASSSPNLTQGSSYNEQFF. The genes are TRBV5-1 and TRBJ2-1; TRBD1 matches at 7 bases. CDR3 length: 19 residues. V lost 3 bases to trimming and J lost 0 bases; unmatched junction nucleotides: 15. Germline lookup yields CDR1 SGHRS and CDR2 YFSETQ.

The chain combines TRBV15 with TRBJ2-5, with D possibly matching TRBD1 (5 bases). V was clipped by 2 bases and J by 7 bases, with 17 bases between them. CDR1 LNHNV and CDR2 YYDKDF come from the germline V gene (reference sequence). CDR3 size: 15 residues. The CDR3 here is CATSRPSDILGTQYF. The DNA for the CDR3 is TGTGCCACCAGCAGACCCTCGGACATCTTGGGGACCCAGTACTTC.

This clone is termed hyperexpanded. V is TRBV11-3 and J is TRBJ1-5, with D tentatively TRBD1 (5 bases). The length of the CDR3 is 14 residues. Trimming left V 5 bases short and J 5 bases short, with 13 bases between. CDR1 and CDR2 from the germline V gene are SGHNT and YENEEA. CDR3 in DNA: TGTGCCAGCAGCCGATGGGGGGACCATCAGCCCCAGCATTTT. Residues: CASSRWGDHQPQHF.

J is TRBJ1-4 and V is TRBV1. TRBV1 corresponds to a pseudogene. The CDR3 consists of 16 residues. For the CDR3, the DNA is TGCACCAGCAGCAACGACCGTGGGTTTGGTAATGAAAAACTGTTTTTT. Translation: CTSSNDRGFGNEKLFF.

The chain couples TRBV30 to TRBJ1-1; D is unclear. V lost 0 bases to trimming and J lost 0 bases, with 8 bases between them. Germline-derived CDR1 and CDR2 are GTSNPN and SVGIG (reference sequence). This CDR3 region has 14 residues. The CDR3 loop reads CAWSVGIMNTEAFF. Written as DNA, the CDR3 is TGTGCCTGGAGTGTAGGCATCATGAACACTGAAGCTTTCTTT.

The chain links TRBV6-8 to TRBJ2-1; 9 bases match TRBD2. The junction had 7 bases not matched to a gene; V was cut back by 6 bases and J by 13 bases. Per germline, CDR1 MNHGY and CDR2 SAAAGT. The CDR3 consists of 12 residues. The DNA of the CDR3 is TGTGCCAGCAGAGCCGGGACTAGCAGTCAGTTCTTC. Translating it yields CASRAGTSSQFF.

This CDR3 is CASSYSRGGGYEQYF. The CDR3 nucleotides read TGTGCCAGCAGTTACTCGAGGGGCGGCGGGTACGAGCAGTACTTC. The chain carries TRBV6-8 and TRBJ2-7; the D call may be TRBD1 or TRBD2 (5 bases each). Trimming pared 0 bases from V and 4 bases from J, leaving 13 bases between. The germline CDR1 and CDR2 sequences are MNHGY and SAAAGT. The CDR3 extends over 15 amino acids.

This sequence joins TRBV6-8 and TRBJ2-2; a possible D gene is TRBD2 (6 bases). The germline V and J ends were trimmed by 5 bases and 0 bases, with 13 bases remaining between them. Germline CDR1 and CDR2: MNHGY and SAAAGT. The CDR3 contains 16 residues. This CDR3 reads CASSAYPGANTGELFF. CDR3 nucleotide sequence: TGTGCCAGCAGTGCCTACCCGGGGGCGAACACCGGGGAGCTGTTTTTT.

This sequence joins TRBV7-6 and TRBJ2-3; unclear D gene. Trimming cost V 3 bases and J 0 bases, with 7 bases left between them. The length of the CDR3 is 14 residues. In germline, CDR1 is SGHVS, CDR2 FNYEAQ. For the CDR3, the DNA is TGTGCCAGCAGCTTGGACCTAAGCACAGATACGCAGTATTTT. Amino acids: CASSLDLSTDTQYF.

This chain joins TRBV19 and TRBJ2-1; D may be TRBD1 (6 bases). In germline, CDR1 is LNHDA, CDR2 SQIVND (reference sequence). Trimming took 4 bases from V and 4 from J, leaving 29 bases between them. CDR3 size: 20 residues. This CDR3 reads CASSNRSRPGARTVYNEQFF. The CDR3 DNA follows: TGTGCCAGTAGTAACCGGAGTAGGCCAGGGGCCCGAACCGTTTACAATGAGCAGTTCTTC.

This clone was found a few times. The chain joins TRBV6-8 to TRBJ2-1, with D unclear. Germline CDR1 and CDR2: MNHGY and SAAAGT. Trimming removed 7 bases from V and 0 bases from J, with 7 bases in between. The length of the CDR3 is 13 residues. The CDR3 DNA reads TGTGCCAGCACGCAGCCCTCCTACAATGAGCAGTTCTTC. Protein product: CASTQPSYNEQFF.

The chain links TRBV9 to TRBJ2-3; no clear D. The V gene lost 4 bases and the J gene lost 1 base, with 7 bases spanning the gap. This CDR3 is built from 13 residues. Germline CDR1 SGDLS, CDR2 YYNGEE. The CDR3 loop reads CASSRWGTDTQYF. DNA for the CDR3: TGTGCCAGCAGCCGATGGGGCACAGATACGCAGTATTTT. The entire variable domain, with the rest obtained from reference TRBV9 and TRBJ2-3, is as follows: DSGVTQTPKHLITATGQRVTLRCSPRSGDLSVYWYQQSLDQGLQFLIQYYNGEERAKGNILERFSAQQFPDLHSELNLSSLELGDSALYFCASSRWGTDTQYFGPGTRLTVL.

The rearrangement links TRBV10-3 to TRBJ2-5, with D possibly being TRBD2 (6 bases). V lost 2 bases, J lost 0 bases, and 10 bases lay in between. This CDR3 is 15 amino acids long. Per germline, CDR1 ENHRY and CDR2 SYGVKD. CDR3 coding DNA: TGTGCCATCAGTGAGCGGGGGACCCACCAAGAGACCCAGTACTTC. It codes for CAISERGTHQETQYF.

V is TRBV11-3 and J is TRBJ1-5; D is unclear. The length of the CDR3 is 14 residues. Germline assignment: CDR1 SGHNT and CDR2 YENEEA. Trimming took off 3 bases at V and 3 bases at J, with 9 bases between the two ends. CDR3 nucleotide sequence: TGTGCCAGCAGCTTTAATCCAGCCAATCAGCCCCAGCATTTT. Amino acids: CASSFNPANQPQHF.

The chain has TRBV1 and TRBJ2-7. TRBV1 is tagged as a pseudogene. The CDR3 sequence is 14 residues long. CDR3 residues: CASSQVQWGREQYF. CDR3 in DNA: TGCGCCAGCAGCCAAGTCCAATGGGGTAGGGAGCAGTACTTC.

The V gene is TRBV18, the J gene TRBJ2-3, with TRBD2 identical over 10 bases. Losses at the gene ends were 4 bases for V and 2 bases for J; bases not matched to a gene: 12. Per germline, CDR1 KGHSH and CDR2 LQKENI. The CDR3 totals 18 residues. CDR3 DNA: TGTGCCAGCTCACTACGCCCTCTAGCGGGGGACGTCACAGATACGCAGTATTTT. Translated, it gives CASSLRPLAGDVTDTQYF.